This TCR beta chain originates from a study of blood T cells in healthy people across ages. Study results and caveats: When one million T cells were used, diversity estimates were thought to be underestimates.

At least 5.5 micrograms of total RNA were extracted per sample. Through a sample-barcoded 5' primer and a J-beta primer mix, a second PCR was run for 7 to 11 cycles. Tagging of each cDNA molecule was performed by a template-switch adaptor with 12 random nucleotides. TCRdb re-called the 5' RACE reads with MiXCR, one entry per CDR3 protein. The repertoire includes around 600,000 distinct CDR3 sequences, 45% to 55% of them detected once, and around 24% sits in the top ten. This clonotype was picked up a small number of times. Its cognate antigen is unknown. CDR1 is LGHNA, CDR2 YSLEER, per germline. This CDR3 is 15 amino acids long. The V gene lost 6 bases and the J gene lost 4 bases, with 16 bases spanning the gap.

The sequenced sample was blood. This chain uses TRBV4-3 with TRBJ2-1, with D perhaps matching TRBD2 (5 bases). The receptor was isolated from a man at least 80 years old in good health. CDR3 residues: CASSLQRLNYNEQFF. DNA for the CDR3: TGCGCCAGCAGTCTACAGCGGCTAAATTACAATGAGCAGTTCTTC.